This T cell receptor beta chain was identified in a study of blood T cell repertoires in COVID-19. V gave up 3 bases and J gave up 7 bases; unmatched junction bases: 3. Germline-derived CDR1 and CDR2 are MRHNA and SNTAGT. This CDR3 spans 13 amino acids. Original analysis: Estimation of nucleated cell counts was performed using reference gene primer amplification. Measured with immunoSEQ multiplex PCR; TCRdb has only the in-frame clones, and not every one. V and J calls and clone size are given by that table; D and trimming were obtained from the DNA. This sample has 20,000 to 25,000 clones, with roughly 84% found just once.

The chain joins TRBV6-4 to TRBJ1-5, with TRBD1 matching over 7 bases. The clonotype comes from a man aged 65 to 85 with acute or convalescent COVID-19. The specimen was peripheral blood. The CDR3 loop is CASSEGGGQPQHF. The CDR3 region has the DNA TGTGCCAGCAGTGAAGGGGGCGGCCAGCCCCAGCATTTT.